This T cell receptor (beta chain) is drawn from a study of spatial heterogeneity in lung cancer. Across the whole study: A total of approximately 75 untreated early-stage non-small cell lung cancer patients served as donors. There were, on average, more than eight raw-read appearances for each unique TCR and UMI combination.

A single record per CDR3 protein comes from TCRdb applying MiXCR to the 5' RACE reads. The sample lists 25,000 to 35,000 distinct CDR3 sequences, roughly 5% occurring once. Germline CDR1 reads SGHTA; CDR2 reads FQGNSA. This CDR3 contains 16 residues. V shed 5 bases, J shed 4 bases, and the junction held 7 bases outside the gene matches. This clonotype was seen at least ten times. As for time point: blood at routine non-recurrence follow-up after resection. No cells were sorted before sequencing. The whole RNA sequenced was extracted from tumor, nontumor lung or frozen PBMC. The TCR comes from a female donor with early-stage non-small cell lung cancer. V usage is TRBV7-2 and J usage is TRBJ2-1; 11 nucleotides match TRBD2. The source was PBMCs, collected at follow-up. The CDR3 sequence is CASSIPLAGDYNEQFF. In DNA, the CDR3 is TGTGCCAGCAGCATCCCACTAGCGGGGGATTACAATGAGCAGTTCTTC. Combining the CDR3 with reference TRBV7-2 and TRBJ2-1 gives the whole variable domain GAGVSQSPSNKVTEKGKDVELRCDPISGHTALYWYRQSLGQGLEFLIYFQGNSAPDKSGLPSDRFSAERTGGSVSTLTIQRTQQEDSAVYLCASSIPLAGDYNEQFFGPGTRLTVL.